The 28 T cell receptor beta chains below come from one sample, sequenced in a study of identical twins. Each CDR3 protein gets one entry after TCRdb re-called the 5' RACE reads with MiXCR. Altogether more than 350,000 distinct CDR3 sequences are present, around 9.7% being singletons, with the ten largest covering approximately 8.9%. The sequencing input was naive T cells sorted from blood. These receptors originate from a woman between 50 and 59 years old in good health.

V is TRBV24-1 and J is TRBJ2-1; D remains unclear. Germline V lookup: CDR1 KGHDR, CDR2 SFDVKD. V dropped 5 bases and J dropped 6 bases, with 4 bases sitting between them. The CDR3 extends over 11 amino acids. The CDR3 region is CATSGVNEQFF. CDR3 DNA: TGTGCCACCAGTGGGGTCAATGAGCAGTTCTTC.

This chain uses TRBV5-1 with TRBJ1-2; D is ambiguous. The CDR3 is 13 residues long. Germline CDR1 reads SGHRS; CDR2 reads YFSETQ. V was pared by 3 bases and J by 0 bases, with 6 bases between. The CDR3 protein is CASSSQSNYGYTF. As DNA, the CDR3 is TGCGCCAGCAGCTCCCAGTCTAACTATGGCTACACCTTC.

This clonotype was detected ten times or more. The gene calls are TRBV5-5 and TRBJ1-5; D possibly corresponds to TRBD1 (5 bases). Trimming cost V 4 bases and J 5 bases, with 13 bases left between them. The V gene's germline CDR1 is SGHKS and CDR2 YYEKEE (reference sequence). The CDR3 length is 14 residues. This chain's CDR3 is CASSPLRGDQPQHF. CDR3 nucleotide sequence: TGTGCCAGCAGCCCATTGAGGGGAGATCAGCCCCAGCATTTT.

This clonotype has more than one count but fewer than ten. The chain couples TRBV24-1 to TRBJ2-6; TRBD2 aligns across 7 bases. This CDR3 spans 15 amino acids. After removal of 5 bases from V and 2 bases from J, the junction contained 2 bases not matched to a gene. The germline gives CDR1 KGHDR, CDR2 SFDVKD. The DNA of the CDR3 is TGTGCCACCAGTGGGGGGGGAGCTGGGGCCAACGTCCTGACTTTC. Translating gives CATSGGGAGANVLTF.

This clonotype was counted a few times. This chain links TRBV11-3 with TRBJ2-2; D uncertain. Trimming took 2 bases from V and 7 from J, leaving 5 bases between them. CDR3 size: 12 residues. Germline values: CDR1 SGHNT, CDR2 YENEEA. The CDR3 DNA sequence: TGTGCCAGCAGCTTATTTGTCGGGGAGCTGTTTTTT. It specifies CASSLFVGELFF.

As to this clonotype: This may arise from a read error, as a much more abundant clone is one base away. V gene TRBV27 combines with J gene TRBJ2-7; maybe TRBD2 (6 bases). CDR3 size: 12 residues. V was trimmed by 8 bases and J by 9 bases, leaving 17 bases between them. The V gene's germline CDR1 is MNHEY and CDR2 SMNVEV (reference sequence). CDR3 coding DNA: TGTGCCAGCCGGGAGTGTGCTGGCGGGCAGTACTTC. This encodes CASRECAGGQYF.

The CDR3 nucleotides are TGTGCCAGCAGCCATTCCTCCCCCGGGGCTAGCGGGAGGTACGAGCAGTACTTC. This codes for CASSHSSPGASGRYEQYF. V gene TRBV4-2 combines with J gene TRBJ2-7, with 11 bases that match TRBD2. CDR1 LGHNA and CDR2 YNFKEQ come from the germline V gene. V gave up 3 bases and J gave up 4 bases; unmatched junction bases: 14. The CDR3 consists of 18 residues.

The chain combines TRBV5-6 with TRBJ2-6, with D perhaps matching TRBD1 (6 bases). V was pared by 2 bases and J by 0 bases, with 12 bases between. The CDR3 is made up of 17 amino acids. Germline V gene sequence: CDR1 SGHDT, CDR2 YYEEEE. CDR3 nucleotide sequence: TGTGCCAGCAGCTTAGGGGGATTCGGCTCTGGGGCCAACGTCCTGACTTTC. Residues: CASSLGGFGSGANVLTF.

The V and J genes are TRBV11-2 and TRBJ2-1, with 14 positions matching TRBD2. Per germline, CDR1 SGHAT and CDR2 FQNNGV. V lost 5 bases, J lost 10 bases, and 10 bases stayed unmatched. The CDR3 has 16 amino acids. The CDR3 DNA sequence: TGTGCCAGCAGCCCTCCGGGACTAGCGGGAGAGGAAGAGCAGTTCTTC. This translates into CASSPPGLAGEEEQFF.

There are many counts of this clonotype. V usage is TRBV12-3 or TRBV12-4 and J usage is TRBJ2-2; D is undetermined. V was pared by 0 bases and J by 2 bases, with 1 base between. CDR3 length: 13 amino acids. The CDR3 reads CASSLANTGELFF. CDR3 nucleotides: TGTGCCAGCAGTTTAGCTAACACCGGGGAGCTGTTTTTT.

This clonotype has more than one count but fewer than ten. V usage is TRBV15 and J usage is TRBJ1-1; D gene unclear. Trimming pared 1 base from V and 0 bases from J, leaving 12 bases between. This CDR3 has 16 amino acids. Germline V gives CDR1 LNHNV, CDR2 YYDKDF (reference sequence). CDR3 sequence (DNA): TGTGCCACCAGCAGAGCTCCCCAGGATGTGAACACTGAAGCTTTCTTT. It specifies CATSRAPQDVNTEAFF.

This clonotype came up a few times. The rearrangement links TRBV6-5 to TRBJ2-1; TRBD1 is a possible D gene (5 bases). CDR3 length: 12 amino acids. Looked up from germline, CDR1 is MNHEY and CDR2 is SVGAGI. The V and J ends lost 6 bases and 10 bases respectively, with 13 bases between them. In DNA, the CDR3 is TGTGCCAGCAGCCTACCGACAGCGGAGCAGTTCTTC. Translating it yields CASSLPTAEQFF.

The chain couples TRBV5-1 to TRBJ2-3; TRBD2 matches 7 bases. V was clipped by 6 bases and J by 8 bases; unmatched bases: 15. Germline CDR1 reads SGHRS; CDR2 reads YFSETQ. This CDR3 region has 15 residues. Here the CDR3 DNA reads TGCGCCAGCACCCCTGAGGGCCGGACTAGGGCTACGCAGTATTTT. Amino acid sequence: CASTPEGRTRATQYF. The variable domain in full, completed from reference TRBV5-1 and TRBJ2-3, reads KAGVTQTPRYLIKTRGQQVTLSCSPISGHRSVSWYQQTPGQGLQFLFEYFSETQRNKGNFPGRFSGRQFSNSRSEMNVSTLELGDSALYLCASTPEGRTRATQYFGPGTRLTVL.

This clonotype was counted ten times or more. The chain joins TRBV6-5 to TRBJ2-1; possibly TRBD1 for D (5 bases). Trimming pared 6 bases from V and 7 bases from J, leaving 10 bases between. CDR1 and CDR2 from the germline V gene are MNHEY and SVGAGI. This CDR3 region has 12 residues. CDR3 protein: CASRRQLNEQFF. The CDR3 nucleotides read TGTGCCAGCAGGCGACAGTTAAATGAGCAGTTCTTC.

This clonotype was recorded many times. The chain uses TRBV5-1 and TRBJ2-4; D not certain. Germline CDR1 is SGHRS and CDR2 is YFSETQ. Trimming removed 3 bases from V and 0 bases from J, with 16 bases in between. This CDR3 is 17 amino acids long. CDR3 amino acids: CASSSDGGSLAKNIQYF. The CDR3 DNA reads as TGCGCCAGCAGCTCGGACGGCGGTTCTCTAGCCAAAAACATTCAGTACTTC.

The V and J genes are TRBV30 and TRBJ2-1; 7 bases agree with TRBD1. Germline V lookup: CDR1 GTSNPN, CDR2 SVGIG (reference sequence). The CDR3 loop spans 14 amino acids. Trimming at V came to 1 base and at J to 3 bases, leaving 3 bases not matched to a gene. The chain's CDR3 is CAWSAGDSYNEQFF. CDR3 nucleotides: TGTGCCTGGAGTGCCGGGGACAGCTACAATGAGCAGTTCTTC.

This clonotype has a handful of counts. The J gene is TRBJ2-7, the V gene TRBV7-8; 7 positions agree with TRBD2. Looked up from germline, CDR1 is SGHVS and CDR2 is FQNEAQ. CDR3 length: 13 amino acids. Germline trimming cut 1 base from V and 6 bases from J; bases unmatched to any gene: 3. The CDR3: CASSLGLAFEQYF. The CDR3 nucleotides read TGTGCCAGCAGCTTAGGACTAGCCTTCGAGCAGTACTTC.

This clonotype has a handful of counts. The J gene is TRBJ1-1, the V gene TRBV30; the D gene is possibly TRBD1 (5 bases). CDR3 size: 14 residues. Between the trimmed V and J ends, which lost 0 bases and 1 base, there was a span of 9 bases. Germline lookup yields CDR1 GTSNPN and CDR2 SVGIG (reference sequence). CDR3 amino acids: CAWSVLGGNTEAFF. Here the CDR3 DNA reads TGTGCCTGGAGTGTACTTGGGGGGAACACTGAAGCTTTCTTT.

The chain uses TRBV2 and TRBJ2-2; TRBD2 matches 7 bases. Trimming at V came to 3 bases and at J to 3 bases, leaving 7 bases not matched to a gene. Germline V gene data show CDR1 as SNHLY and CDR2 as FYNNEI. The CDR3 loop spans 16 amino acids. In DNA, the CDR3 is TGTGCCAGCAGTGAGGGGGGGAGGGCCCACACCGGGGAGCTGTTTTTT. This translates into CASSEGGRAHTGELFF.

Of note for this clonotype: The junction departs from germline at one end; a sequencing error may be responsible. The chain uses TRBV5-4 and TRBJ2-7; TRBD1 might be the D (6 bases). Per the germline V gene, CDR1 is SGHNT and CDR2 is YYREEE (reference sequence). The CDR3 loop spans 14 amino acids. CDR3 DNA sequence: TGTGCCAGCAGCATCGGACAGTCCATGTACGTGCAGTACTTC. This sequence encodes CASSIGQSMYVQYF.

Ten or more counts support this clonotype. The chain has TRBV4-1 and TRBJ2-1; possibly TRBD2 for D (5 bases). Trimming stripped 4 bases from V and 8 bases from J, with 24 bases between. CDR3 length equals 17 residues. In germline, CDR1 is MGHRA, CDR2 YSYEKL. The CDR3, as DNA: TGCGCCAGCAGCCCCGTGTGGCCCACCCGGGGTATCGATGAGCAGTTCTTC. Translation: CASSPVWPTRGIDEQFF.

Many counts were recorded for this clonotype. This rearrangement joins TRBV18 to TRBJ2-5; D remains unclear. CDR1 and CDR2 from the germline V gene are KGHSH and LQKENI. The CDR3 is made up of 13 amino acids. Trimming took 3 bases from V and 5 from J, leaving 10 bases between them. CDR3 loop: CASSPQPAETQYF. The DNA for the CDR3 is TGTGCCAGCTCACCCCAGCCGGCGGAGACCCAGTACTTC.

This clonotype turned up a few times. The chain is built from TRBV11-2 and TRBJ1-6; tentatively, D is TRBD1 (5 bases). This CDR3 contains 17 residues. Germline-derived CDR1 and CDR2 are SGHAT and FQNNGV. V dropped 6 bases and J dropped 0 bases, with 15 bases sitting between them. CDR3 coding DNA: TGTGCCAGCAGGGCATCGACAGCTAGCTCCTATAATTCACCCCTCCACTTT. This gives the protein CASRASTASSYNSPLHF.

This clonotype showed up just a few times. The CDR3 DNA reads as TGTGCCAGCTCACCCTTCCCGGGTAGGGCTGAAGCTTTCTTT. It is translated as CASSPFPGRAEAFF. V is TRBV18 and J is TRBJ1-1; D remains unclear. The CDR3 length is 14 residues. V was trimmed by 3 bases and J by 6 bases, leaving 14 bases between them. Germline V CDR1 and CDR2: KGHSH, LQKENI. The whole variable domain, remainder taken from reference TRBV18 and TRBJ1-1, is NAGVMQNPRHLVRRRGQEARLRCSPMKGHSHVYWYRQLPEEGLKFMVYLQKENIIDESGMPKERFSAEFPKEGPSILRIQQVVRGDSAAYFCASSPFPGRAEAFFGQGTRLTVV.

The CDR3 region is CATSRDPVGADTQYF. The DNA of the CDR3 is TGTGCCACCAGCAGAGATCCCGTCGGGGCAGATACGCAGTATTTT. The gene calls are TRBV15 and TRBJ2-3; tentative D call: TRBD2 (5 bases). The V end lost 0 bases, the J end lost 4 bases, and 11 bases lay between the germline ends. Germline-derived CDR1 and CDR2 are LNHNV and YYDKDF (reference sequence). This CDR3 has 15 residues.

This clonotype came up many times. The CDR3 DNA sequence: TGTGCCAGCAGTTTTCCGACGAACACTGAAGCTTTCTTT. The encoded protein is CASSFPTNTEAFF. This chain links TRBV12-3 or TRBV12-4 with TRBJ1-1; D not certain. CDR3 length: 13 residues. The V end was cut by 3 bases, the J end by 1 base, with 6 bases between.

This clonotype was observed at least ten times. This chain links TRBV12-3 or TRBV12-4 with TRBJ2-1; D is perhaps TRBD2 (6 bases). This CDR3 is 11 amino acids long. V was cut by 6 bases and J by 9 bases, with 9 bases left in between. CDR3 region: CASSHGSEQFF. Here the CDR3 DNA reads TGTGCCAGCAGCCACGGGAGTGAGCAGTTCTTC.

This clonotype was seen ten or more times. This chain connects TRBV6-2 or TRBV6-3 to TRBJ2-7; 8 bases are a match to TRBD2. CDR3 length equals 15 residues. The V segment lost 6 bases and the J segment 3 bases; nucleotides outside the gene matches: 10. Per germline, CDR1 MNHEY and CDR2 SVGEGT. In DNA, the CDR3 is TGTGCCAGCAGGATTTCCGGGACTAGTAGCTACGAGCAGTACGTC. Protein: CASRISGTSSYEQYV.